Listed below are T cell receptor beta chains from one sample, sequenced in a study of monozygotic twins with inflammatory bowel disease. TCRdb re-analyzed the 5' RACE reads; it lists each CDR3 protein once, without DNA. Its listing shows 300,000 to 350,000 distinct CDR3 sequences. The specimen was blood. The origin of the receptors is a human donor with ulcerative colitis or Crohn's disease, or a healthy co-twin of an affected twin (not recorded which). Each CDR3 is given with its conserved first and last residue. The order of the fields is CDR3 protein, J gene, V gene.

CASSLRTALNGYTF | TRBJ1-2 | TRBV28
CASKRAGANVLTF | TRBJ2-6 | TRBV12-3/TRBV12-4
CASSPGGSAPAGGQFF | TRBJ2-1 | TRBV28
CASSYPFRDRDTDTQYF | TRBJ2-3 | TRBV27
CASSGAGTPQNTGELFF | TRBJ2-2 | TRBV19
CASSPTGTNNQPQHF | TRBJ1-5 | TRBV21-1
CSVEDWGGLGTDTQYF | TRBJ2-3 | TRBV29-1
CSAPSGRSSYNEQFF | TRBJ2-1 | TRBV20-1
CASSQYPGPGQYNEKLFF | TRBJ1-4 | TRBV6-1
CASSPGRRGLNTEAFF | TRBJ1-1 | TRBV14
CASSPAGATDTQYF | TRBJ2-3 | TRBV7-9
CASSMNRVTVGANVLTF | TRBJ2-6 | TRBV5-1
CASSKDGYEKLFF | TRBJ1-4 | TRBV5-1
CASRKGTARNSPLHF | TRBJ1-6 | TRBV6-1
CASRGGGGLNTEAFF | TRBJ1-1 | TRBV12-3/TRBV12-4
CATSRDRGGFNTGELFF | TRBJ2-2 | TRBV15
CSAISGSAYNEQLF | TRBJ2-1 | TRBV20-1
CASSQAVLASEQYF | TRBJ2-7 | TRBV3-1
CSARENSYNEQFF | TRBJ2-1 | TRBV20-1
CSASLGDQPQHF | TRBJ1-5 | TRBV20-1
CSAREDYRGQGAFF | TRBJ1-1 | TRBV20-1
CASSPGAVGEQFF | TRBJ2-1 | TRBV7-2
CASRQTGGTEAFF | TRBJ1-1 | TRBV5-1
CASSLTSGSGTDTQYF | TRBJ2-3 | TRBV7-9
CASSPPTFLSGANVLTF | TRBJ2-6 | TRBV12-3/TRBV12-4
CASSPRRGVDEQFF | TRBJ2-1 | TRBV18
CASTPHGDEQFF | TRBJ2-1 | TRBV7-9
CASSEAGQGAGELFF | TRBJ2-2 | TRBV2
CAISEQGTGVAYEQYF | TRBJ2-7 | TRBV10-3
CASSSPTSGSKAGEQYF | TRBJ2-7 | TRBV12-3/TRBV12-4
CSARPTSTSGGSYYEQYF | TRBJ2-7 | TRBV20-1
CASSPRAGTQETQYF | TRBJ2-5 | TRBV11-3
CASNRGGDTEAFF | TRBJ1-1 | TRBV9
CASSPLEVGQPQHF | TRBJ1-5 | TRBV18
CASSWRTGSTEAFF | TRBJ1-1 | TRBV12-3/TRBV12-4
CSALAGETGTDTQYF | TRBJ2-3 | TRBV20-1
CSVCVQGANTGELFF | TRBJ2-2 | TRBV29-1
CASSLQTGSYEQYF | TRBJ2-7 | TRBV7-2
CTAGSSYEQYF | TRBJ2-7 | TRBV29-1
CASSGAGNTIYF | TRBJ1-3 | TRBV5-1